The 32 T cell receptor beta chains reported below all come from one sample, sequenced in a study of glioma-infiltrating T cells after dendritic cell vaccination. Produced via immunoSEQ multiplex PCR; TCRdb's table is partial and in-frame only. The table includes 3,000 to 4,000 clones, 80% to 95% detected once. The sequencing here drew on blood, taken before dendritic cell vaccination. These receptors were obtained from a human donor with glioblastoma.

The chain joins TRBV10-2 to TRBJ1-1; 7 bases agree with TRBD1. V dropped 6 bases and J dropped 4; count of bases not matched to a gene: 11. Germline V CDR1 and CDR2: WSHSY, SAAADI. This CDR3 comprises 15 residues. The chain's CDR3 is CASRVAGTVATEAFF. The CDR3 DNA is TGCGCCAGCAGGGTTGCCGGGACAGTCGCCACTGAAGCTTTCTTT.

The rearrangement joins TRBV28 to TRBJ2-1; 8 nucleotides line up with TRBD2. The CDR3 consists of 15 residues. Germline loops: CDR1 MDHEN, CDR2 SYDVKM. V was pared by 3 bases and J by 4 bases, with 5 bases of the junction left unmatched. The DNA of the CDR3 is TGTGCCAGCAGTTTGGGCCTAGCGGGTTACAATGAGCAGTTCTTC. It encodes CASSLGLAGYNEQFF.

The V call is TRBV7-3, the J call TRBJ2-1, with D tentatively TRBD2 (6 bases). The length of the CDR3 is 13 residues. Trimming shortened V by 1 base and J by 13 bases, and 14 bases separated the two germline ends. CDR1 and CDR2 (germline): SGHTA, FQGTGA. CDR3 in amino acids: CASSLSGVQTQFF. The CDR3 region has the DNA TGTGCCAGCAGCTTAAGCGGGGTTCAAACTCAGTTCTTC.

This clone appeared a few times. The CDR3 bases are TGTGCCAGCAGTGAGCCGCGGGGAAGCGGAAACACCATATATTTT. Its protein product is CASSEPRGSGNTIYF. V usage is TRBV6-1 and J usage is TRBJ1-3; D unresolved. This CDR3 contains 15 residues. CDR1 is MNHNS and CDR2 is SASEGT in the germline V gene. V lost 3 bases and J lost 4, with 13 bases in between.

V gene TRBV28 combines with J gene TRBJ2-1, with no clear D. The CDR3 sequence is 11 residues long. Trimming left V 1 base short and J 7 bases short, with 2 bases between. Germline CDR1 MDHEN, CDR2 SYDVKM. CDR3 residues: CASSLSNEQFF. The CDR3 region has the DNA TGTGCCAGCAGTTTATCGAATGAGCAGTTCTTC.

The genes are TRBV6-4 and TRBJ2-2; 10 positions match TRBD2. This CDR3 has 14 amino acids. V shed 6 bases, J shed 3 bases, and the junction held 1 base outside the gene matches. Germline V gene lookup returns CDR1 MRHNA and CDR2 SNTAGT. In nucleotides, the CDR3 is TGTGCCAGCAGAACTAGCGGGGACACCGGGGAGCTGTTTTTT. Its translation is CASRTSGDTGELFF.

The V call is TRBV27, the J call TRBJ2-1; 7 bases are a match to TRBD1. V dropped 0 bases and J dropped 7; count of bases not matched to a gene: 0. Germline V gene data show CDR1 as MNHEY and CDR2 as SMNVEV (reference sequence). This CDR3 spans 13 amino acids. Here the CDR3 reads CASSLSQGNEQFF. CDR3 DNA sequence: TGTGCCAGCAGTTTATCACAGGGGAATGAGCAGTTCTTC.

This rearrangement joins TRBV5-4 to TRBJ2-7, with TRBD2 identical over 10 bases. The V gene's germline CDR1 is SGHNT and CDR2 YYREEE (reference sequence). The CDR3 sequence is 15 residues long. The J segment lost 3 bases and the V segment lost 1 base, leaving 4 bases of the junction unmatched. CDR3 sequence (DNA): TGTGCCAGCAGCTTGACTAGCGGGGAATTCTACGAGCAGTACTTC. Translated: CASSLTSGEFYEQYF.

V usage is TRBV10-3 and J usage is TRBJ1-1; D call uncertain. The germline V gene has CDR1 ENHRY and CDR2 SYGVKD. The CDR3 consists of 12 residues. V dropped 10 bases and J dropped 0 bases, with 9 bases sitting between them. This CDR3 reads CATLDLNTEAFF. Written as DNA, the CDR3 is TGTGCCACCCTAGACTTGAACACTGAAGCTTTCTTT.

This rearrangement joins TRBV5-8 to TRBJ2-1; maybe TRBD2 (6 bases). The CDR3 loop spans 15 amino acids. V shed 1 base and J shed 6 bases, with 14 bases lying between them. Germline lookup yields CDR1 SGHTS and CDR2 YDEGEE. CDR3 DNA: TGTGCCAGCAGCTTGAGGAGGGCCGAAGCCAATGAGCAGTTCTTC. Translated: CASSLRRAEANEQFF. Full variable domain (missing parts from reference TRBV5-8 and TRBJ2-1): EAGVTQSPTHLIKTRGQQATLRCSPISGHTSVYWYQQALGLGLQFLLWYDEGEERNRGNFPPRFSGRQFPNYSSELNVNALELEDSALYLCASSLRRAEANEQFFGPGTRLTVL.

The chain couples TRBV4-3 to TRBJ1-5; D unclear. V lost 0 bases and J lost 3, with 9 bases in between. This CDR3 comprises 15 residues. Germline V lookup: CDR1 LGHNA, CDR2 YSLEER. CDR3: CASSQDLQINQPQHF. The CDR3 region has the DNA TGCGCCAGCAGCCAAGATCTCCAGATCAATCAGCCCCAGCATTTT.

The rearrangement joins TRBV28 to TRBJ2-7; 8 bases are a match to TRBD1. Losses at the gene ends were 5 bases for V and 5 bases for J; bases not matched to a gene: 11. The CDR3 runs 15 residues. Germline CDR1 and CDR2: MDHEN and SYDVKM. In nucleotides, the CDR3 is TGTGCCAGCAGTCCATCGACAGGGGCTCAACACGAGCAGTACTTC. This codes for CASSPSTGAQHEQYF.

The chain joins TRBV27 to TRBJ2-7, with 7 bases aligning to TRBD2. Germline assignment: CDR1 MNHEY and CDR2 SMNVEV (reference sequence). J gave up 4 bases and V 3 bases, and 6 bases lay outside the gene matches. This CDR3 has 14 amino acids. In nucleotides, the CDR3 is TGTGCCAGCAGTTTTGGCGGGAGAGTGTACGAGCAGTACTTC. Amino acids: CASSFGGRVYEQYF.

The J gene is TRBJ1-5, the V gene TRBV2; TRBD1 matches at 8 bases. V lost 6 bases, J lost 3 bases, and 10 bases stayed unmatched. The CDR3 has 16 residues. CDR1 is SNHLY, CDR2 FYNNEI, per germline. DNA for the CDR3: TGTGCCAGCAGCAATCCCGGACAGGGAATCAATCAGCCCCAGCATTTT. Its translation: CASSNPGQGINQPQHF.

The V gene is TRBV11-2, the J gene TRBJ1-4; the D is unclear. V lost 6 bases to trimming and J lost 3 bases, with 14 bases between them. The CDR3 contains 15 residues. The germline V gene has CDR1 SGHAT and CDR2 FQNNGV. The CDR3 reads CASRNAADANEKLFF. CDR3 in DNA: TGTGCCAGCAGGAATGCGGCAGATGCTAATGAAAAACTGTTTTTT.

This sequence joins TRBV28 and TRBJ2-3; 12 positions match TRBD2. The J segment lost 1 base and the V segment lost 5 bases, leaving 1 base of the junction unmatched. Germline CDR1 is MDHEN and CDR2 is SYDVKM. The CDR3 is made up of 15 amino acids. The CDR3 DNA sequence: TGTGCCAGCAGTGGACTAGCGGGACGCACAGATACGCAGTATTTT. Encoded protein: CASSGLAGRTDTQYF. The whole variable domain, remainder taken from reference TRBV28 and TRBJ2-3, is DVKVTQSSRYLVKRTGEKVFLECVQDMDHENMFWYRQDPGLGLRLIYFSYDVKMKEKGDIPEGYSVSREKKERFSLILESASTNQTSMYLCASSGLAGRTDTQYFGPGTRLTVL.

The CDR3: CASSQGVVDTQYF. CDR3 nucleotide sequence: TGCGCCAGCAGTCAAGGGGTGGTAGATACGCAGTATTTT. The chain has TRBV5-1 and TRBJ2-3; possibly TRBD1 for D (5 bases). Between the trimmed V and J ends, which lost 5 bases and 5 bases, there was a span of 12 bases. Germline V gene sequence: CDR1 SGHRS, CDR2 YFSETQ. This CDR3 contains 13 residues.

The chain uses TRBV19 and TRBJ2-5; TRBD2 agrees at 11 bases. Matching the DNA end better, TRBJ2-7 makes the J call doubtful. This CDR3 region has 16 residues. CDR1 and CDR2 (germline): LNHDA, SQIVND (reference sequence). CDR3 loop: CASSIVPSGRIYEQYF. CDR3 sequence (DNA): TGTGCCAGTAGTATAGTCCCTAGCGGGAGGATCTACGAGCAGTACTTC.

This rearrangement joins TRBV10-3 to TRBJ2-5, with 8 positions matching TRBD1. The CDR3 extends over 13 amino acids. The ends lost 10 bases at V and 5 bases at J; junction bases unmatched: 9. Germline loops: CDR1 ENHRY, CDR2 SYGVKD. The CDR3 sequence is CATRGQVSETQYF. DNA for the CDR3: TGTGCCACCAGGGGGCAAGTTTCGGAGACCCAGTACTTC.

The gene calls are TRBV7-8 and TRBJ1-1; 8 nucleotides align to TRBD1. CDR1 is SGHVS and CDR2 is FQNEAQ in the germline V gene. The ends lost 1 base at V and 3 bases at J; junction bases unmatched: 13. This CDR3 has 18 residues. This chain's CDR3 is CASSLGRAGGKADTEAFF. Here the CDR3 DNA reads TGTGCCAGCAGCTTAGGACGCGCAGGGGGCAAGGCGGACACTGAAGCTTTCTTT.

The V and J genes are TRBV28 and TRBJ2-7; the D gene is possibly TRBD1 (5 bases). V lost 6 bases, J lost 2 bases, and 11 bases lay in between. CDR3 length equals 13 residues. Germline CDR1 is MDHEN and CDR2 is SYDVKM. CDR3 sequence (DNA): TGTGCCAGCAGGGCGAGGACAACCTACGAGCAGTACTTC. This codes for CASRARTTYEQYF. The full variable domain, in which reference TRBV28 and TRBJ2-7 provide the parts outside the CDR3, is DVKVTQSSRYLVKRTGEKVFLECVQDMDHENMFWYRQDPGLGLRLIYFSYDVKMKEKGDIPEGYSVSREKKERFSLILESASTNQTSMYLCASRARTTYEQYFGPGTRLTVT.

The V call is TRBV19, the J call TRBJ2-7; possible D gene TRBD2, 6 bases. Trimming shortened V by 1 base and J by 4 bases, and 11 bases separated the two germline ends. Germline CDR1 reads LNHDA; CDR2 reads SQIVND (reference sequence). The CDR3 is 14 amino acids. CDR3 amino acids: CASSIGGLHYEQYF. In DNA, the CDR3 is TGTGCCAGTAGTATAGGGGGACTCCATTACGAGCAGTACTTC.

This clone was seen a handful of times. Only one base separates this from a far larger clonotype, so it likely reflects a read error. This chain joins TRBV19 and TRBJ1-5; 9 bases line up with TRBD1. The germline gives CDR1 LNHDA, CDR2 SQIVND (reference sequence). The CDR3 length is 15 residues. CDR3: CAAGGTGHSNQPPHF. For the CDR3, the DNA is TGTGCCGCCGGGGGGACAGGGCATAGCAATCAGCCCCCGCATTTT.

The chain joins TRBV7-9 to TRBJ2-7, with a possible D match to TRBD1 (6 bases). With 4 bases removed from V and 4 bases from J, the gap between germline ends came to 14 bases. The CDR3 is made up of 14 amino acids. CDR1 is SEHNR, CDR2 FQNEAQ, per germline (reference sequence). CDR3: CASSYSGTMYEQYF. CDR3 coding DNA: TGTGCCAGCAGCTACTCCGGGACAATGTACGAGCAGTACTTC. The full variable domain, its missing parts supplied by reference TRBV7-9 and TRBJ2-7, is DTGVSQNPRHKITKRGQNVTFRCDPISEHNRLYWYRQTLGQGPEFLTYFQNEAQLEKSRLLSDRFSAERPKGSFSTLEIQRTEQGDSAMYLCASSYSGTMYEQYFGPGTRLTVT.

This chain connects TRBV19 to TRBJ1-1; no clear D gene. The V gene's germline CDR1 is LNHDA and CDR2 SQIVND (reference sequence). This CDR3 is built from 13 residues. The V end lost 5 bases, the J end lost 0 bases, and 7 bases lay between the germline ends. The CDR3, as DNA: TGTGCCAGTAGTTACACGCTGAACACTGAAGCTTTCTTT. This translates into CASSYTLNTEAFF.

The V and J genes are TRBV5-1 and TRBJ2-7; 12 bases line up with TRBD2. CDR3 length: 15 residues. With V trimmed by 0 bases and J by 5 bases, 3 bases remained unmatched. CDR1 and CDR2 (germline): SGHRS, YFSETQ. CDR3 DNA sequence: TGCGCCAGCAGCTTGGTTCTAGCGGGAGGGGACGAGCAGTACTTC. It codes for CASSLVLAGGDEQYF.

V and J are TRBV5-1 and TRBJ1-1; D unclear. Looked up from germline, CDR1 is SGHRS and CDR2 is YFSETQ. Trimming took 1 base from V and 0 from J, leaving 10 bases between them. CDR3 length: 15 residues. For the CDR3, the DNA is TGCGCCAGCAGCTTGTCTGGGCTGATGAACACTGAAGCTTTCTTT. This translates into CASSLSGLMNTEAFF. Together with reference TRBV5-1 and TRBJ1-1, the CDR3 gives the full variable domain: KAGVTQTPRYLIKTRGQQVTLSCSPISGHRSVSWYQQTPGQGLQFLFEYFSETQRNKGNFPGRFSGRQFSNSRSEMNVSTLELGDSALYLCASSLSGLMNTEAFFGQGTRLTVV.

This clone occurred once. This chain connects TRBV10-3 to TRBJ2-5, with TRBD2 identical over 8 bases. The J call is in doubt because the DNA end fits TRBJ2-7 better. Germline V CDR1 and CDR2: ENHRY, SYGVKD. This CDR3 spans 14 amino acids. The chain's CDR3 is CAISERGGAYEQYF. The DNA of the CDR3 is TGTGCCATCAGTGAGCGGGGGGGAGCCTACGAGCAGTACTTC.

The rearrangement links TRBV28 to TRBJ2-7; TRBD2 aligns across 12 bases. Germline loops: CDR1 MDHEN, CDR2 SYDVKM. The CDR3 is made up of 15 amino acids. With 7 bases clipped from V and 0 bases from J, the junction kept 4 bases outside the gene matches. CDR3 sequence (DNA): TGTGCCAGCACCCTAGCGGGAGGGCCCTCCTACGAGCAGTACTTC. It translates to CASTLAGGPSYEQYF.

CDR3 DNA sequence: TGTGCCAGCAGTTACCTACAGGGTGGGTCATATCAGCCCCAGCATTTT. It translates to CASSYLQGGSYQPQHF. The rearrangement links TRBV6-5 to TRBJ1-5, with TRBD1 as a possible D gene (6 bases). This CDR3 has 16 amino acids. CDR1 and CDR2 from the germline V gene are MNHEY and SVGAGI. The V end was cut by 2 bases, the J end by 5 bases, with 16 bases between.

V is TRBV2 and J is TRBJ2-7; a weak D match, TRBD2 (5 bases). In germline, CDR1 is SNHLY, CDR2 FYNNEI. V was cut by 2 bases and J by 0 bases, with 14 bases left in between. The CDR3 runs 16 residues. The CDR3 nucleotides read TGTGCCAGCAGTGAACTTTATAGCGTAGGCTCCTACGAGCAGTACTTC. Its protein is CASSELYSVGSYEQYF. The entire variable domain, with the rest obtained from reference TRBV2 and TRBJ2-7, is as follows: EPEVTQTPSHQVTQMGQEVILRCVPISNHLYFYWYRQILGQKVEFLVSFYNNEISEKSEIFDDQFSVERPDGSNFTLKIRSTKLEDSAMYFCASSELYSVGSYEQYFGPGTRLTVT.

The CDR3 sequence: CAGAGTSGRSSYNEQFF. The CDR3 DNA reads TGTGCCGGGGCGGGGACTAGCGGGAGATCCTCCTACAATGAGCAGTTCTTC. J is TRBJ2-1 and V is TRBV2, with 14 bases lining up with TRBD2. CDR3 length equals 17 residues. V lost 11 bases and J lost 0; bases outside the gene matches: 9. CDR1 is SNHLY, CDR2 FYNNEI, per germline.